A single sample gave rise to the 15 T cell receptor beta chains below, sequenced in a study of regulatory T cells in long-lasting Graves disease. Construction of TCR beta libraries relied on iRepertoire HTBI primers and on Arm-PCR targeting CDR3 regions. TCRdb itself ran the multiplex PCR reads through MiXCR, one entry per CDR3 protein. The sample consists of 300,000 to 500,000 distinct CDR3 sequences, around 20% of them appearing once. Sample time point: persistent/refractory GD, antithyroid drugs over 5 years with positive TRAb. Following extraction of RNA from PBMCs, that RNA was used to make the TCR library. This material consisted of peripheral blood mononuclear cells (PBMCs), taken when the disease was refractory, from a patient treated with antithyroid drugs. The receptors shown here come from a female donor with Graves disease.

Many counts were recorded for this clonotype. V and J are TRBV28 and TRBJ2-7; 8 nucleotides line up with TRBD2. Germline V lookup: CDR1 MDHEN, CDR2 SYDVKM. The length of the CDR3 is 14 residues. Trimming cost V 5 bases and J 5 bases; bases outside gene matches: 8. The chain's CDR3 is CASSPPGLVDEQYF. The CDR3 bases are TGTGCCAGCAGTCCGCCGGGACTAGTCGACGAGCAGTACTTC.

The chain has TRBV12-3 or TRBV12-4 and TRBJ1-5; D uncertain. The CDR3 consists of 13 residues. V shed 6 bases and J shed 2 bases, with 8 bases lying between them. DNA for the CDR3: TGTGCCAGCAGAGAATCTGGCAATCAGCCCCAGCATTTT. Protein sequence: CASRESGNQPQHF.

This clonotype has just a few counts. The V and J genes are TRBV7-2 and TRBJ1-1; D gene ambiguous. This CDR3 has 14 residues. Germline assignment: CDR1 SGHTA and CDR2 FQGNSA. Trimming left V 3 bases short and J 1 base short, with 9 bases between. This CDR3 reads CASSFDTPNTEAFF. The DNA of the CDR3 is TGTGCCAGCAGCTTCGACACCCCGAACACTGAAGCTTTCTTT.

Note on this clonotype: With a much larger clone just one base away, this may be a read error. The chain joins TRBV7-8 to TRBJ2-7; TRBD2 is a possible D gene (5 bases). Looked up from germline, CDR1 is SGHVS and CDR2 is FQNEAQ. The CDR3 runs to 15 residues. This chain's CDR3 is CAISLGVLAPDEQYF. In DNA, the CDR3 is TGTGCCATCAGCTTAGGTGTCCTAGCCCCCGACGAGCAGTACTTC.

Turning to this clonotype: Since a much larger clone is just one base distant, this may be a read error. V and J are TRBV6-1 and TRBJ1-5, with D unclear. V was pared by 5 bases and J by 3 bases, with 17 bases between. This CDR3 contains 16 residues. Per germline, CDR1 MNHNS and CDR2 SASEGT. The CDR3 DNA sequence: TGTGCCAGCAGTTCGTCGCGCGCGGGGATCAATCAGCCCCAGCATTTT. Amino acid sequence: CASSSSRAGINQPQHF.

This rearrangement joins TRBV6-2 or TRBV6-3 to TRBJ1-3; a weak D match, TRBD1 (5 bases). V dropped 6 bases and J dropped 1 base, with 10 bases sitting between them. CDR3 length: 14 residues. CDR1 and CDR2 (germline): MNHEY, SVGEGT. The CDR3 DNA reads TGTGCCAGCAGGATGACAGCTTCTGGAAACACCATATATTTT. This gives the protein CASRMTASGNTIYF.

The gene calls are TRBV6-9 and TRBJ2-7, with D unresolved. V was cut by 2 bases and J by 3 bases, with 5 bases left in between. There are 12 residues in the CDR3. Germline V gene sequence: CDR1 MNHGY, CDR2 SVAAGI. The CDR3 spells CASSYPLYEQYF. The DNA for the CDR3 is TGTGCCAGCAGTTATCCCCTCTACGAGCAGTACTTC.

In its sample, this clonotype was seen a few times. This sequence joins TRBV24-1 and TRBJ2-5; tentative D call: TRBD1 (5 bases). V lost 2 bases and J 0 bases, leaving 12 bases between the germline ends. There are 16 residues in the CDR3. The germline V gene encodes CDR1 KGHDR and CDR2 SFDVKD. The CDR3 spells CATSDWAGSYQETQYF. The CDR3 DNA is TGTGCCACCAGTGATTGGGCAGGGTCGTACCAAGAGACCCAGTACTTC.

The CDR3 sequence: CSVLQGNEKLFF. CDR3 sequence (DNA): TGCAGCGTCCTACAGGGGAATGAAAAACTGTTTTTT. This chain uses TRBV29-1 with TRBJ1-4, with 7 positions matching TRBD1. Looked up from germline, CDR1 is SQVTM and CDR2 is ANQGSEA. Losses at the gene ends were 6 bases for V and 5 bases for J; bases not matched to a gene: 3. The CDR3 length is 12 residues.

The chain carries TRBV25-1 and TRBJ2-7; D unclear. Trimming took off 2 bases at V and 1 base at J, with 6 bases between the two ends. Germline CDR1 reads MGHDK; CDR2 reads SYGVNS. The CDR3 consists of 13 residues. For the CDR3, the DNA is TGTGCCAGCAGTGAACTCACGTCCTACGAGCAGTACTTC. It codes for CASSELTSYEQYF.

The rearrangement links TRBV7-9 to TRBJ1-1; D call uncertain. V was clipped by 5 bases and J by 6 bases, with 10 bases between them. Germline assignment: CDR1 SEHNR and CDR2 FQNEAQ (reference sequence). The CDR3 spans 12 residues. The CDR3 nucleotides are TGTGCCAGCAGCCGTGTTCGTCCTGAAGCTTTCTTT. Encoded protein: CASSRVRPEAFF.

The CDR3 here is CSARDDRGTSEQYF. The CDR3, as DNA: TGCAGTGCTAGAGATGACCGTGGGACTTCCGAGCAGTACTTC. The chain carries TRBV20-1 and TRBJ2-7; a weak D match, TRBD2 (6 bases). The CDR3 loop spans 14 amino acids. Germline CDR1 DFQATT, CDR2 SNEGSKA (reference sequence). The ends were cut back, 0 bases at V and 6 bases at J, with 15 bases in the middle.

The chain recombines TRBV6-5 with TRBJ2-2; no definite D call. Germline V gene lookup returns CDR1 MNHEY and CDR2 SVGAGI. V lost 3 bases, J lost 3 bases, and 14 bases lay in between. The CDR3 sequence is 16 residues long. In nucleotides, the CDR3 is TGTGCCAGCAGTTATTCACCGCCCGGGCACACCGGGGAGCTGTTTTTT. Protein sequence: CASSYSPPGHTGELFF.

The sample holds a few counts of this clonotype. The chain is built from TRBV30 and TRBJ1-1; D not resolved. In germline, CDR1 is GTSNPN, CDR2 SVGIG (reference sequence). CDR3 length: 13 amino acids. V dropped 3 bases and J dropped 3 bases, with 11 bases sitting between them. CDR3 coding DNA: TGTGCCTGGAGCACAAGAGATTACACTGAAGCTTTCTTT. As protein: CAWSTRDYTEAFF.

This clonotype was counted at least ten times. The chain joins TRBV6-1 to TRBJ1-5; no definite D call. This CDR3 has 15 amino acids. Trimming shortened V by 3 bases and J by 0 bases, and 9 bases separated the two germline ends. Germline V gene sequence: CDR1 MNHNS, CDR2 SASEGT. DNA for the CDR3: TGTGCCAGCAGTGATTCGGGATCTAGCAATCAGCCCCAGCATTTT. Its protein product is CASSDSGSSNQPQHF.